This paragraph reports one T cell receptor beta chain. Germline CDR1 and CDR2: LNHDA and SQIVND (reference sequence). The CDR3 is 15 residues long. Trimming took 7 bases from V and 3 from J, leaving 18 bases between them. This record comes from a study of blood T cell repertoires in COVID-19. Overall study: Nucleic acid was either cDNA or gDNA, and it came from T cells, B-cell-depleted T cells, or PBMCs.

Profiled with immunoSEQ multiplex PCR; TCRdb holds only in-frame clones, not every one. The data contain fewer than 300,000 clones, over 70% of them singletons. The sequenced sample consisted of peripheral blood. The receptor comes from a woman aged 40 to 50 who had recovered from COVID-19. The chain carries TRBV19 and TRBJ1-2, with D hard to call. CDR3 residues: CASTPGSRRDYGYTF. As DNA, the CDR3 is TGTGCCAGTACCCCGGGCTCCCGGCGGGACTATGGCTACACCTTC. Filled out from reference TRBV19 and TRBJ1-2, the complete variable domain reads DGGITQSPKYLFRKEGQNVTLSCEQNLNHDAMYWYRQDPGQGLRLIYYSQIVNDFQKGDIAEGYSVSREKKESFPLTVTSAQKNPTAFYLCASTPGSRRDYGYTFGSGTRLTVV.